A single sample is the source of the 3 T cell receptor beta chains below, sequenced in a study of Ad26.COV2.S vaccination and SARS-CoV-2 variants. Treatment given: roughly 20 received Ad26.COV2.S at low or high dose, single or two shots; several received placebo; per-sample allocation not given. Samples were taken on day 63 after the first vaccine or placebo injection. Some clones are missing from TCRdb's copy, which holds only in-frame ones; the method was immunoSEQ multiplex PCR. Found here are about 250,000 clones, around 88% of them singletons; the top ten hold approximately 3%. This specimen was peripheral blood, taken in a trial of Ad26.COV2.S vaccine versus placebo. These receptors came from a person aged 18 to 65 who received the Ad26.COV2.S COVID-19 vaccine or a placebo.

This chain uses TRBV7-2 with TRBJ1-4; D might be TRBD1 (6 bases). Looked up from germline, CDR1 is SGHTA and CDR2 is FQGNSA. Trimming took 2 bases from V and 5 from J, leaving 12 bases between them. CDR3 size: 15 residues. CDR3 DNA sequence: TGTGCCAGCAGCTTAACACAGGGACCGAATGAAAAACTGTTTTTT. Translated: CASSLTQGPNEKLFF.

In nucleotides, the CDR3 is TGTGCCAGCAGCTCCCCTAGCGGGGGTGGCTACGAGCAGTACTTC. This encodes CASSSPSGGGYEQYF. V is TRBV7-2 and J is TRBJ2-7; 10 bases agree with TRBD2. The V gene's germline CDR1 is SGHTA and CDR2 FQGNSA. This CDR3 comprises 15 residues. With 4 bases clipped from V and 3 bases from J, the junction kept 6 bases outside the gene matches.

The chain carries TRBV14 and TRBJ1-2; TRBD1 is a possible D gene (5 bases). Germline assignment: CDR1 SGHDN and CDR2 FVKESK. The CDR3 contains 17 residues. V lost 6 bases, J lost 5 bases, and 25 bases lay in between. CDR3 nucleotide sequence: TGTGCCAGCAGTAGCTTATATGAGGGACGGTCCGCTTATGGCTACACCTTC. This gives the protein CASSSLYEGRSAYGYTF.